This record looks at one T cell receptor (beta chain) sequence and its context. This entry is derived from a study of T cell changes during pregnancy in multiple sclerosis. Sequenced by immunoSEQ multiplex PCR; TCRdb stores in-frame clones only, minus some. The sample shows 84,000 or so clones, approximately 94% of them seen only once. With V trimmed by 3 bases and J by 1 base, 3 bases remained unmatched. Germline loops: CDR1 KGHSH, CDR2 LQKENI. This CDR3 contains 15 residues. The TCR originated in a female donor with multiple sclerosis, enrolled in a pregnancy study. The V call is TRBV18, the J call TRBJ1-1; 9 nucleotides line up with TRBD1. The source material was peripheral blood, sampled in the third trimester of pregnancy. Here the CDR3 reads CASSPAQGANTEAFF. As DNA, the CDR3 is TGTGCCAGCTCACCGGCACAGGGGGCGAACACTGAAGCTTTCTTT.